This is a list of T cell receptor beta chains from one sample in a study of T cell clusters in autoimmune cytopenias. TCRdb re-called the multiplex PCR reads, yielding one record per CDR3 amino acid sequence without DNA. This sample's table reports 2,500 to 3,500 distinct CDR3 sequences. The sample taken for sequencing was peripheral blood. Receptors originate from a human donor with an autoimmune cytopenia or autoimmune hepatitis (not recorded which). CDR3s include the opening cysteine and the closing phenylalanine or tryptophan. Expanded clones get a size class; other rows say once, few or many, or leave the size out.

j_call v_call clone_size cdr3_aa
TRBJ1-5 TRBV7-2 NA CASSLAGGQAVLYSNQPQHF
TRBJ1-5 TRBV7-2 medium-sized CASSETGYSNQPQHF
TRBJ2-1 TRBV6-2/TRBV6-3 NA CASSYVQLYNEQFF
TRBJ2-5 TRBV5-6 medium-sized CASSDVGGAAETQYF
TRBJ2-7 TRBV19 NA CASSPNKKHYEQYF
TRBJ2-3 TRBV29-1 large CSVEASGSGTDTQYF
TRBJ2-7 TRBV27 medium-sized CASGSRGRGHEQYF
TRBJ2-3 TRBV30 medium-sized CAYTGGGPADTQYF
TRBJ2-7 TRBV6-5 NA CASRADRAGRPYEQYF
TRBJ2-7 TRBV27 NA CASSLTRTSGSYEQYF
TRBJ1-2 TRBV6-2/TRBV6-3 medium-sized CASRGQFYGYTF
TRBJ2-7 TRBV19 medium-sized CASSTGEAGIYEQYF
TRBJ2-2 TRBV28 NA CASRTSGSGGTGELFF
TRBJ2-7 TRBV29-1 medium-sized CSVGGTRTHEQYF
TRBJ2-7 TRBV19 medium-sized CASSIPFGRTYEQYF
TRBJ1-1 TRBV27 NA CASSLGTGADTEAFF
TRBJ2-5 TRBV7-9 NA CASVLAGGERQETQYF
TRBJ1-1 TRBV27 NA CASMRWDSNTEAFF
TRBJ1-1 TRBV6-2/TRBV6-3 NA CASSYPVGEAFF
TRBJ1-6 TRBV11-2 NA CASSLRPGQGRNSPLHF
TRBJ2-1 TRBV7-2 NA CASRYDRVYNEQFF
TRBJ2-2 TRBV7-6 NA CASSDPKTGKNTGELFF
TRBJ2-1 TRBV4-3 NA CASSVGVGDEQFF
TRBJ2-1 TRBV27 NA CATRDGSYNEEFF
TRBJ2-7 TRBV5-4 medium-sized CASSSPDQGYEQYF
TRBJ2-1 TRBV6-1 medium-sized CASSYSGLSGTYNEQFF
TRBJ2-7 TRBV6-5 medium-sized CASSYFQPGQLKQYF
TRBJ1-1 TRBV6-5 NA CASSLSGQFNPEAFF
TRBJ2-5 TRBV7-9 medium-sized CASSFGQGGQETQYF
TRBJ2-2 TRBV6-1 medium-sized CASDRGNTGELFF
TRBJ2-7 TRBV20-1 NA CSARYPSGGNYEQYF
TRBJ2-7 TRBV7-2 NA CASSLGIGTYETYEQYF
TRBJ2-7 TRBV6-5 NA CASLPPGEGYEQYF
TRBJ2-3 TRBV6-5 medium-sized CASSYRMPGLAGVSDTQYF
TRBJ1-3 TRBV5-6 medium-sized CASSRPTESSGNTIYF
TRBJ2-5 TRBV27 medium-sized CASSPRGSGETQYF
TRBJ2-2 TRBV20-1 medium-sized CSARTIDRAGAGELFF
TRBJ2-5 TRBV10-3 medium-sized CAISESTAGRETQYF
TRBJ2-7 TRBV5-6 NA CASSRGVGGPMDEQYF
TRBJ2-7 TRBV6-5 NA CASSYKGARAHAYEQYF
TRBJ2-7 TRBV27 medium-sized CASSLGLGSSYEQYF
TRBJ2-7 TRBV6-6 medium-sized CASSYTPSQAGIYEQYF